This TCR beta chain came from a study of cytomegalovirus exposure and HLA in healthy donors (dated by TCRdb to about 2017). General notes on the study: An earlier analysis of roughly 570 of the donors reported approximately 260 Gb of sequence data and 117 million unique TCR beta sequences obtained from roughly 180 million T cells. To study patterns of TCR occurrence, a later analysis re-analyzed previously published TCR beta repertoires from 666 donors and added high-resolution HLA genotyping. Because of strong linkage in the cohort, four to six DR-DQ haplotypes were treated as single units for association and clustering. In the later analysis, no new phenotypic data were used to find candidate immune exposures; instead, reliance was placed on TCR beta sequences and their occurrence across donors. The study aimed to test whether signatures of past pathogen exposure could be identified by cataloging public T cell receptors. An early release covering 550 to 650 HLA-typed donors comprised approximately 290 gigabases of sequencing data and 65 million to 100 million unique TCR sequences. High-throughput TCR immunosequencing, statistical association of individual TCRs with disease status, and machine learning were combined to predict cytomegalovirus infection status. Among the approximately 400 genotyped donors, approximately 77% belonged to the genetic ancestry cluster associated with self-reported Caucasian donors. The study profiled the T cell repertoires of fewer than 850 subjects by immunosequencing and related them to cytomegalovirus serostatus. Along with the 666-subject first cohort, a separate validation cohort of over a hundred different subjects was used. An earlier analysis of around 640 of the donors used high-throughput TCR beta sequencing to judge whether each TCR beta V gene segment behaved as functional or pseudogenic. All discovery cohort repertoires had been generated using a single sequencing platform. A later genetic analysis took genome-wide SNP genotypes for about 55% of the roughly 670 donors and used that subset as a discovery cohort. HLA typing covered class I and class II loci at four-digit resolution. Typing coverage varied by locus: roughly 620-640 donors for A, B, C, DRB1 and DQB1; approximately 520 for DQA1; over 600 for DPA1; roughly 450 for DPB1. Among 300 to 500 genotyped donors of the cohort, an average of approximately 220,000 unique TCR beta nucleotide sequences was sequenced per donor, of which approximately 19% were non-productive. Donor age, sex, ethnicity and CMV serostatus were compiled alongside the repertoire data. Paper-wide results and their limitations: Most TCR sequences were observed very rarely across donors, whereas some public TCRs were present in many individuals. In an earlier analysis of around 500 of the donors, most TCR beta V segments appeared in productive rearrangements about 90% or about 30% of the time, broadly matching IMGT annotations. A later analysis reported that several top co-occurrence clusters appeared linked to parvovirus B19, influenza, CMV and Epstein-Barr virus. The cohort was sequenced for TCR beta chains only, and without alpha or paired-chain data the features that could be detected were limited. The presence/absence analyses assumed that sequencing depth was roughly uniform across donors, and that assumption may not be true. Assigning TCR associations to individual alleles was difficult when HLA alleles, especially DR and DQ, strongly co-occurred. In a later analysis, HLA-associated TCR beta chains were found to be more clonally expanded and to have lower generation probabilities than equally common non-associated chains. In the study, about 150 TCR beta chains were listed as associated with cytomegalovirus. Over 15 rarely observed V segments, including chromosome 9 orphons, were excluded from the earlier analysis of a few hundred of the donors because counts were too low. According to a later analysis, TCR association rates differed among HLA loci, with DRB1 alleles showing the most associated TCRs and HLA-C alleles showing the fewest. Because some donors lacked HLA typing at each locus, the association tests relied only on the typed subset. In vitro tests confirmed that a few of the cytomegalovirus-associated TCR beta chains recognize cytomegalovirus antigens. A later analysis associated around 16,000 TCR beta sequences with specific HLA alleles at a false discovery rate of 0.05. According to the authors, the approach could potentially be generalized to other disease states and immunological phenotypes. Cytomegalovirus status was reported to be diagnosed by the classifier with high specificity and sensitivity in both the original and validation cohorts. According to a later genetic analysis, donors in an Asian-associated ancestry cluster had fewer N-insertions in productive TCRs than the roughly 660-donor mean. A further reported finding was that TCR beta sequences accurately predicted the HLA-A and HLA-B alleles for most subjects in the first cohort. V-gene and J-gene trimming of TCR beta chains was associated with a missense DCLRE1C variant in a later genetic analysis, and the association was replicated in an independent cohort. Most CMV-associated TCR beta chains appeared to be HLA-restricted in a later analysis, and the HLA associations seemed to be driven largely by CMV exposure. The only immune exposure information available for the cohort was CMV serostatus. The 87-base-pair reads could not distinguish some IMGT-functional V segments, including TRBV6-2 and TRBV6-3, so those segments were excluded. A cluster of highly shared sequence variants was judged likely to be a technical artifact of the sequencing pipeline. Linkage disequilibrium might explain the correlated functional status among segregating V segments, but an unknown experimental factor could not be excluded.

The cohort consisted of approximately 670 healthy bone marrow donors. All cohort members were sampled while nominally healthy, although unrecorded immune exposures were likely present. The donor was CMV seronegative and belonged to the group of around 350 seronegative cohort members. A peripheral blood sample was provided by each donor, and peripheral blood mononuclear cells were used for TCR beta sequencing. Genomic DNA extraction from the blood cell samples was performed with the Qiagen DNeasy Blood Extraction Kit. In the case of this clone: This receptor's antigen is unknown. There are no base qualities to consult, and no much larger clone falls within one base.

The CDR3 starts with the cysteine, ends with the phenylalanine, and has 15 residues. Solely the CDR3 DNA is kept, with 45 bases framed from the first base. V is pared back by 3 bases and J by 5 bases, with 17 bases lying between the germline termini. CDR1 MNHEY and CDR2 SMNVEV were looked up in the germline V gene (reference sequence). The library came from the immunoSEQ multiplex PCR assay. The multiplex PCR relied on a mix of 60 forward primers for TCR Vbeta segments and 13 reverse primers for TCR Jbeta segments. The CDR3 region of rearranged TCR beta genes was amplified from genomic DNA with a multiplex PCR assay. Amplified TCR beta libraries were sequenced as 87-base-pair reads on the Illumina HiSeq System. From the authors' description of their analysis: In a later analysis, tens of millions of unique TCR beta chains were counted across the approximately 640 repertoires, and approximately 9.9 million of these chains were shared by at least two donors. Raw reads were error-corrected and collapsed into unique sequences with a nearest-neighbor algorithm that merged closely related sequences to remove PCR and sequencing errors. Alignment of CDR3 sequences to IMGT reference sequences was used to assign V, D and J gene segments. For a sequence to be retained, at least a six-nucleotide match to both a V gene segment and a J gene segment was required. A rearrangement counted as productive if the CDR3 had no stop codons and remained in frame with V and J, and every other rearrangement counted as non-productive. CDR3 was defined according to IMGT convention as the region running from the second conserved V-encoded cysteine to the conserved J-encoded phenylalanine. The earlier analysis of a few hundred of the donors excluded any sequence lacking an unambiguous match to a single V gene segment. An earlier analysis of a few hundred of the donors called V segments functional above 56.7% productive rearrangements and segregating when the between-donor standard deviation exceeded 5%. To diagnose cytomegalovirus status from the catalog of TCR beta chain sequences, a statistical classification framework was built. In a later analysis, V and J genes were assigned by comparing TCR nucleotide sequences against IMGT/GENE-DB human TR gene sequences. In a later analysis, CDR3 sequences and most-parsimonious VDJ recombination scenarios were assigned using the TCRdist pipeline. In a later analysis, each TCR beta chain was defined by its CDR3 amino acid sequence together with its V-gene family, and reads without a unique V-gene family were excluded. A later analysis removed 592 highly shared, low-generation-probability nucleotide sequences to deal with suspected cross-contamination and a sequencing artifact. In a later analysis, a clonal expansion index for each public chain was calculated from normalized within-repertoire ranks of inferred template counts. In a later analysis, generation probabilities were computed using a VDJ recombination model fitted to out-of-frame rearrangements, and the results were checked against IGoR. A later analysis scored TCR-TCR, TCR-HLA and TCR-CMV co-occurrence with hypergeometric tests, applying a repertoire-size bias correction to TCR pairs. A later analysis estimated false discovery rates by permuting HLA or CMV assignments 20 times. In a later analysis, co-occurring TCRs were grouped with DBSCAN, and TCRdist sequence similarity was added when clustering was performed within HLA-allele-positive subsets. For co-occurrence clustering, repertoires with fewer than 30,000 or more than 120,000 public chains were excluded, along with roughly 5 repertoires with anomalous nucleotide sharing. What TCRdb holds here is the immuneACCESS table cut down to in-frame rearrangements. Part of the clones is not present; checked against another copy, under half of the missing clones reflect an unresolved V gene, and the others are unexplained. V, J and clone size reflect that table, while D and trimming were determined from the DNA. Present in this sample are 69,000 or so clones, around 76% of which were seen just once. The ten largest clones take up more than 3% of the sample.

The source material was PBMCs. The chain uses TRBV27 and TRBJ2-7; TRBD2 is possibly the D segment (7 matching bases). This sequence was found in a man between 18 and 29 years old in good health and CMV-seronegative. The DNA is as follows: TGTGCCAGCAGTTTCCGTGGGCCCGGGGGGCACGAGCAGTACTTC. This sequence encodes CASSFRGPGGHEQYF.